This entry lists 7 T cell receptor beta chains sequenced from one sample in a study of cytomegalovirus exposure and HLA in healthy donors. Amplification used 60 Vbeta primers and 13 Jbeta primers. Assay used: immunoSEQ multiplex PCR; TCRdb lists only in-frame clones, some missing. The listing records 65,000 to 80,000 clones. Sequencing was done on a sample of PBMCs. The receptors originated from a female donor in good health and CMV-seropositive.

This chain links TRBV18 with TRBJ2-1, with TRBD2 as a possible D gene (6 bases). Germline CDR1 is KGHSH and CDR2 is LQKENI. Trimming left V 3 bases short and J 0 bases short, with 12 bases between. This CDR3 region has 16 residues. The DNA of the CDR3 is TGTGCCAGCTCACCCCTTAGCGGAAGCTCCTACAATGAGCAGTTCTTC. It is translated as CASSPLSGSSYNEQFF.

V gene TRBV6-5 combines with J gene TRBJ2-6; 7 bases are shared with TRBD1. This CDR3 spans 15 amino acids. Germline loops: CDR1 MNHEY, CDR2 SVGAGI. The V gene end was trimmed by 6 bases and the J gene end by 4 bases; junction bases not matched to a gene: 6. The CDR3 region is CASSDRAAGANVLTF. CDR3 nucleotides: TGTGCCAGCAGCGACAGGGCGGCCGGGGCCAACGTCCTGACTTTC.

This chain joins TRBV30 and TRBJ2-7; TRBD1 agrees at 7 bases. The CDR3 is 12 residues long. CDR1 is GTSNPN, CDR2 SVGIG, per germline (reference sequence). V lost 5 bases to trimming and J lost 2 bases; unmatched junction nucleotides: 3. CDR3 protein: CAWERGPYEQYF. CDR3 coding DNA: TGTGCCTGGGAGAGGGGGCCCTACGAGCAGTACTTC.

CDR3 bases: TGTGCCAGCAGTAGTACAGGGCCTAGGCAGTATTTT. Amino acids: CASSSTGPRQYF. The chain is built from TRBV6-1 and TRBJ2-3; D may be TRBD1 (6 bases). The CDR3 is 12 residues long. V was clipped by 5 bases and J by 11 bases, with 14 bases between them. Germline V CDR1 and CDR2: MNHNS, SASEGT.

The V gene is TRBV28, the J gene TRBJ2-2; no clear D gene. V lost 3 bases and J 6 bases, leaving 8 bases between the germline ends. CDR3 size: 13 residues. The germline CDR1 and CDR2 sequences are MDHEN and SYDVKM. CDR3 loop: CASSFRLPGELFF. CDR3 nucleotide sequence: TGTGCCAGCAGTTTTCGTCTCCCCGGGGAGCTGTTTTTT.

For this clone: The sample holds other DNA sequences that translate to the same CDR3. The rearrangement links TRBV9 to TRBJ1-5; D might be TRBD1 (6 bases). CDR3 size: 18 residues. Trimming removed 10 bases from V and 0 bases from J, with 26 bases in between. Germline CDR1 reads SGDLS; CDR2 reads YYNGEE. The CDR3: CASSPRARQDNSNQPQHF. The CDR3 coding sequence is TGTGCCTCCAGCCCGAGAGCTCGACAGGACAATAGCAATCAGCCCCAGCATTTT.

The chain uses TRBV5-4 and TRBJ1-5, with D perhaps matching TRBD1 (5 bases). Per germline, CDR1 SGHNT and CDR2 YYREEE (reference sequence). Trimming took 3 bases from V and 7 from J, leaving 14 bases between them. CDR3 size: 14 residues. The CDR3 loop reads CASSSGVGTQPQHF. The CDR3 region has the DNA TGTGCCAGCAGCTCGGGGGTGGGGACCCAGCCCCAGCATTTT.